Listed below are T cell receptor beta chains from one sample, sequenced in a study of blood T cell repertoires in COVID-19. TCRdb's table, derived via immunoSEQ multiplex PCR, lists solely in-frame clones and lacks some. The sample contains 35,000 to 40,000 clones, around nine tenths of which appear only once. The sample taken for sequencing was peripheral blood. The receptors were sampled from a man in his 70s with active COVID-19. Both conserved end residues are trimmed from each CDR3.

v_gene: TRBV7-2
CDR3aa: ASSSKTQEGLAGRELF

v_gene: TRBV18
CDR3aa: ASSSGQGLETQY

v_gene: TRBV6-5
CDR3aa: ASSPNILRGYEQY

v_gene: TRBV5-4
CDR3aa: ATQRGGGSSYEQY

v_gene: TRBV28
CDR3aa: ASSVLGQGQF

v_gene: TRBV10-3
CDR3aa: AISEYAAGPAEDTQY

v_gene: TRBV2
CDR3aa: ASRDRLAGGYNEQF

v_gene: TRBV7-2
CDR3aa: ASSSTRVNEQF

v_gene: TRBV7-3
CDR3aa: ASSLTWNRGTNEQF

v_gene: TRBV13
CDR3aa: ASSSNRRNQPQH

v_gene: TRBV29-1
CDR3aa: SGGGGLNTGELF

v_gene: TRBV11-2
CDR3aa: ASSLEQSGYEQY

v_gene: TRBV7-9
CDR3aa: ASSSAGHRY

v_gene: TRBV7-2
CDR3aa: ASSLPRRNTEAF

v_gene: TRBV6-5
CDR3aa: ASSSLNYGYT

v_gene: TRBV7-7
CDR3aa: ASSSRPGGRGEQF

v_gene: TRBV5-1
CDR3aa: ASSSLGAGGNTGELF

v_gene: TRBV7-3
CDR3aa: ASSLTLAGGVEQF

v_gene: TRBV5-4
CDR3aa: ASSPSRTSGIDEQF

v_gene: TRBV4-2
CDR3aa: ASSQVGEPINYGYT

v_gene: TRBV3-1/TRBV3-2
CDR3aa: ASSQEDRGRKY

v_gene: TRBV28
CDR3aa: AVRGNTDTQY

v_gene: TRBV28
CDR3aa: ASSGGTEGYT